The 20 T cell receptor beta chains reported below all come from one sample, sequenced in a study of blood T cell repertoires in COVID-19 (dated by TCRdb to the early 2020s). Library method: the immunoSEQ multiplex PCR assay. TCRdb mirrors the immuneACCESS table, restricted to in-frame sequences. Some clones are absent from its copies; in checked studies, under half trace to an unresolved V gene, and the reason for the others is unknown. This sample has around 60,000 clones in its table, and about 81% of those were observed once. In total, the top ten clones hold around 14% of the sample. Sequenced material: peripheral blood. These receptors were collected from an elderly man with acute or convalescent COVID-19.

V is TRBV19 and J is TRBJ2-2, with a weak D call TRBD1 (6 bases). The germline CDR1 and CDR2 sequences are LNHDA and SQIVND (reference sequence). The CDR3 is 14 amino acids. Deletions cut 5 bases from V and 6 bases from J, with 13 bases between. The CDR3 bases are TGTGCCAGTAGTTCGGAACAGGGACCCGGGGAGCTGTTTTTT. The encoded protein is CASSSEQGPGELFF.

The gene calls are TRBV29-1 and TRBJ1-2; 7 bases match TRBD1. With V trimmed by 7 bases and J by 1 base, 15 bases remained unmatched. The CDR3 extends over 16 amino acids. From germline, CDR1 is SQVTM and CDR2 ANQGSEA. The CDR3 DNA reads TGCAGCGCCGCCCCCGACAGGGCCTCTATTAACTATGGCTACACCTTC. It specifies CSAAPDRASINYGYTF.

The chain uses TRBV24-1 and TRBJ2-1; TRBD1 matches at 10 bases. Germline CDR1 is KGHDR and CDR2 is SFDVKD. The junction had 9 bases not matched to a gene; V was cut back by 3 bases and J by 14 bases. This CDR3 spans 14 amino acids. The CDR3 DNA reads TGTGCCACCAGTGATAACCCCAGAGGACAGGGGGAGTTCTTC. Translating gives CATSDNPRGQGEFF.

The chain combines TRBV6-6 with TRBJ2-1, with 7 nucleotides matching TRBD2. Germline CDR1 is MNHNY and CDR2 is SVGAGI (reference sequence). The length of the CDR3 is 14 residues. V lost 8 bases and J lost 3; bases outside the gene matches: 7. CDR3 region: CASARVAGYNEQFF. Here the CDR3 DNA reads TGTGCCAGCGCCAGGGTAGCGGGCTACAATGAGCAGTTCTTC.

This sequence joins TRBV7-8 and TRBJ1-2, with a possible D match to TRBD1 (5 bases). There are 14 residues in the CDR3. CDR1 is SGHVS and CDR2 is FQNEAQ in the germline V gene. Trimming shortened V by 5 bases and J by 7 bases, and 17 bases separated the two germline ends. In DNA form, the CDR3 reads TGTGCCAGCAGCCTCATGGGGGGGGAGTCTGGCTACACCTTC. Its translation: CASSLMGGESGYTF.

The chain is built from TRBV6-7 and TRBJ1-6; 7 bases line up with TRBD1. TRBV6-7 is placed among ORFs of uncertain function. The CDR3 loop spans 19 amino acids. The V segment lost 4 bases and the J segment 7 bases; nucleotides outside the gene matches: 19. CDR3 nucleotide sequence: TGTGCCAGCAGTTTATCCAAAATTTCCATCGGGACAGAAAATTCACCCCTCCACTTT. Protein sequence: CASSLSKISIGTENSPLHF.

V is TRBV2 and J is TRBJ2-5; TRBD2 matches at 11 bases. V lost 0 bases to trimming and J lost 5 bases; unmatched junction nucleotides: 14. CDR1 SNHLY and CDR2 FYNNEI come from the germline V gene. The CDR3 is made up of 19 amino acids. The CDR3 region has the DNA TGTGCCAGCAGTGAAGCGCTTGGGGCTAGCGGGGGGTTGCGGGAGACCCAGTACTTC. It codes for CASSEALGASGGLRETQYF.

The chain carries TRBV5-4 and TRBJ1-2; maybe TRBD1 (5 bases). The germline V gene encodes CDR1 SGHNT and CDR2 YYREEE (reference sequence). This CDR3 has 13 amino acids. V was trimmed by 3 bases and J by 0 bases, leaving 6 bases between them. The chain's CDR3 is CASSSGANYGYTF. As DNA, the CDR3 is TGTGCCAGCAGCTCGGGGGCTAACTATGGCTACACCTTC.

This clone appeared once. The V and J genes are TRBV4-2 and TRBJ2-7, with D unclear. Looked up from germline, CDR1 is LGHNA and CDR2 is YNFKEQ. Trimming stripped 4 bases from V and 3 bases from J, with 16 bases between. The CDR3 consists of 15 residues. This CDR3 is CASSPQAAESYEQYF. In DNA, the CDR3 is TGTGCCAGCAGCCCCCAGGCCGCAGAGAGCTACGAGCAGTACTTC.

The J gene is TRBJ2-1, the V gene TRBV2, with D possibly being TRBD1 (6 bases). Trimming cost V 3 bases and J 11 bases, with 14 bases left between them. Germline CDR1 and CDR2: SNHLY and FYNNEI. The CDR3 has 13 residues. The DNA of the CDR3 is TGTGCCAGCAGTGAGAGGCTAACAGGGCAGCAGTTCTTC. It yields the protein CASSERLTGQQFF.

This sequence joins TRBV18 and TRBJ1-2; no reliable D call. The germline gives CDR1 KGHSH, CDR2 LQKENI. Trimming took off 1 base at V and 3 bases at J, with 18 bases between the two ends. The CDR3 consists of 17 residues. CDR3 loop: CASSPLPAGKGYYGYTF. In nucleotides, the CDR3 is TGTGCCAGCTCACCACTCCCTGCGGGGAAAGGGTACTATGGCTACACCTTC.

V and J are TRBV7-9 and TRBJ2-7; 11 nucleotides match TRBD1. The germline gives CDR1 SEHNR, CDR2 FQNEAQ (reference sequence). V shed 5 bases and J 4 bases; nucleotides not matched to a gene: 13. The CDR3 has 17 residues. As DNA, the CDR3 is TGTGCCAGCAGCGGGACAGGGGGTGTTCGGCCCTCATACGAGCAGTACTTC. It codes for CASSGTGGVRPSYEQYF.

V usage is TRBV13 and J usage is TRBJ1-6; D remains ambiguous. Germline V gives CDR1 PRHDT, CDR2 FYEKMQ (reference sequence). V shed 5 bases and J shed 7 bases, with 6 bases lying between them. The CDR3 length is 12 residues. CDR3 sequence (DNA): TGTGCCAGCAGCATCCAGAATTCACCCCTCCACTTT. Its protein is CASSIQNSPLHF.

This clone came up once. The rearrangement links TRBV7-3 to TRBJ1-6; maybe TRBD1 (5 bases). CDR3 size: 13 residues. CDR1 SGHTA and CDR2 FQGTGA come from the germline V gene. Between the trimmed V and J ends, which lost 4 bases and 9 bases, there was a span of 10 bases. CDR3: CASSSNQGSPLHF. The CDR3 DNA sequence: TGTGCCAGCAGCTCAAACCAGGGTTCACCCCTCCACTTT.

The genes are TRBV2 and TRBJ2-1; 8 positions agree with TRBD2. The germline CDR1 and CDR2 sequences are SNHLY and FYNNEI. With 5 bases clipped from V and 8 bases from J, the junction kept 8 bases outside the gene matches. The length of the CDR3 is 14 residues. The CDR3 coding sequence is TGTGCCAGCAGTCCAACCGATAGCGGGGATGAGCAGTTCTTC. It encodes CASSPTDSGDEQFF.

The chain employs TRBV6-5 and TRBJ1-1, with D possibly matching TRBD1 (6 bases). The CDR3 covers 15 residues. Trimming shortened V by 2 bases and J by 0 bases, and 10 bases separated the two germline ends. Germline CDR1 and CDR2: MNHEY and SVGAGI. CDR3 DNA: TGTGCCAGCAGTTACGGGGGCTCCGTGAACACTGAAGCTTTCTTT. Its protein product is CASSYGGSVNTEAFF.

CDR3 protein: CASSPGTVGTWVTDTQYF. For the CDR3, the DNA is TGCGCCAGCAGCCCCGGGACAGTCGGGACGTGGGTCACAGATACGCAGTATTTT. This chain connects TRBV4-1 to TRBJ2-3; 7 bases align to TRBD1. The length of the CDR3 is 18 residues. Germline V gives CDR1 MGHRA, CDR2 YSYEKL. J gave up 2 bases and V 4 bases, and 15 bases lay outside the gene matches.

The V gene is TRBV2, the J gene TRBJ1-6; weak D call: TRBD1 (5 bases). The CDR3 has 14 amino acids. Germline CDR1 is SNHLY and CDR2 is FYNNEI. With 7 bases removed from V and 8 bases from J, the gap between germline ends came to 15 bases. The CDR3 nucleotides are TGTGCCAGCACCAAAGCAGGGATCGATTCACCCCTCCACTTT. Amino acids: CASTKAGIDSPLHF.

As concerns this clone: Within the sample, other DNA sequences also encode this same CDR3. V is TRBV6-5 and J is TRBJ1-6; 8 bases fit TRBD1. The CDR3 loop spans 14 amino acids. Trimming took 5 bases from V and 7 from J; bases not matched to a gene: 4. Germline V gene lookup returns CDR1 MNHEY and CDR2 SVGAGI. This CDR3 reads CASSPRQGNSPLHF. The CDR3 nucleotides read TGTGCCAGCAGTCCTCGACAGGGGAATTCACCCCTCCACTTT.

As to this clone: One end of the junction fails to match germline, which may point to a read error. J is TRBJ2-7 and V is TRBV7-7, with D maybe TRBD2 (6 bases). In germline, CDR1 is SSHAT, CDR2 FNYEAQ (reference sequence). CDR3 size: 13 residues. CDR3 nucleotides: TGTGCTAGCAGCGCTGGGGACTCAGGGCAGCAGTACTTC. Encoded protein: CASSAGDSGQQYF.